The rows below give T cell receptor beta chains drawn from one sample of a study of T cells in Graves' hyperthyroidism and ophthalmopathy. Each CDR3 protein is one row after TCRdb ran MiXCR on the multiplex PCR reads. The sample contains roughly 720,000 distinct CDR3 sequences, 17% of which appear only once. Sequencing input: blood. Every receptor here comes from a middle-aged man with Graves' hyperthyroidism. CDR3s leave out the opening cysteine and the closing phenylalanine or tryptophan. D genes are given only for firm matches. Size values are once, few and many counts, or a class for expanded clones, and some rows have none.

>many|TRBD2|13|TRBV28
ASSLGGFPTDTQY
>.|TRBD1|13|TRBV5-4
ASSPRQGIGNEQF
>many|.|12|TRBV5-1
ASSLTGNTDTQY
>few|TRBD1|15|TRBV19
ASSIVWTGSTNQPQH
>.|.|11|TRBV29-1
SVDGLRTDTQY
>few|TRBD1|11|TRBV20-1
SAVDRAREKLF
>few|.|16|TRBV4-2
ASSQAQSGTPHSYEQF
>.|TRBD2|15|TRBV6-9
ASSYRGSGTYTDTQY
>.|.|12|TRBV13
ASSPTNYRNEQF
>.|.|13|TRBV5-1
ASSTTEGGIRELF
>many|TRBD1|13|TRBV6-1
ASSQGQGTYNEQF
>many|.|13|TRBV28
ASTRGGGGPYEQY
>many|.|10|TRBV10-1
ASSDGVYEQY
>many|.|10|TRBV28
ASSGELETQY
>many|.|13|TRBV13
ASSSRTESTDTQY
>many|.|11|TRBV5-1
ASSLETDPKQY
>.|.|12|TRBV27
ASSLGGRVQPQH
>few|.|11|TRBV10-3
AIKISGTDELF
>few|TRBD2|12|TRBV29-1
SVDFTSGVEEQY
>many|.|12|TRBV28
ASSPLRGIYGYT
>many|TRBD1|14|TRBV24-1
ATSEDDRGERETQY
>few|.|12|TRBV20-1
SARSLGGFNEQF
>.|TRBD1|11|TRBV19
ASSPRDRPGYT
>few|TRBD2|16|TRBV12-3/TRBV12-4
ASSLPALAGAFTDTQY
>many|.|13|TRBV9
ASSVGGQGNQPQH
>many|TRBD2|15|TRBV6-5
ASSYSTGLPNTGELF
>many|TRBD1|14|TRBV28
ASRSPGGPNTGELF
>.|.|17|TRBV20-1
SARVFSGTVVLAKNIQY
>few|TRBD1|15|TRBV6-1
ASSSQPGQATNEKLF
>many|.|14|TRBV10-3
AISESGQARSYEQY
>.|TRBD2|17|TRBV7-9
ASSPPPGLAGPNTGELF
>few|.|10|TRBV27
ASKGGSNEQF